The 31 T cell receptor beta chains presented below share a single source sample, sequenced in a study of T cells after yellow fever vaccination. TCRdb re-called the 5' RACE reads through MiXCR, storing one row per CDR3 protein. The sample holds approximately 340,000 distinct CDR3 sequences, about 9.5% seen once. The sample consisted of PBMCs, taken on the day of the first yellow fever vaccination. The receptors shown here come from a man aged 18 to 30 who received the YFV17D yellow fever vaccine.

This clonotype was observed a few times. V usage is TRBV23-1 and J usage is TRBJ2-5, with no clear D. TRBV23-1 is flagged as an ORF with uncertain function. CDR3 size: 14 residues. V lost 5 bases and J lost 0, with 10 bases in between. The CDR3 here is CASSCRVYQETQYF. CDR3 in DNA: TGCGCCAGCAGTTGTAGGGTCTACCAAGAGACCCAGTACTTC.

This clonotype was seen ten or more times. The V call is TRBV6-5, the J call TRBJ2-3, with 8 nucleotides matching TRBD2. J lost 2 bases, V lost 4 bases, and 5 bases had no gene match. This CDR3 contains 15 residues. Germline assignment: CDR1 MNHEY and CDR2 SVGAGI. The CDR3 reads CASSSLAVTTDTQYF. The DNA of the CDR3 is TGTGCCAGCAGTTCACTAGCGGTAACCACAGATACGCAGTATTTT.

There are many counts of this clonotype. In DNA form, the CDR3 reads TGTGCCATCAGTGAGACAGGGGGCCGTAGGACTGAAGCTTTCTTT. Translated: CAISETGGRRTEAFF. This chain joins TRBV10-3 and TRBJ1-1; 9 nucleotides line up with TRBD1. After removal of 2 bases from V and 5 bases from J, the junction contained 6 bases not matched to a gene. CDR1 is ENHRY, CDR2 SYGVKD, per germline. This CDR3 is 15 amino acids long.

The rearrangement uses TRBV20-1 and TRBJ1-5, with D possibly TRBD1 on 6 matching bases. CDR1 is DFQATT and CDR2 is SNEGSKA in the germline V gene (reference sequence). The V end was cut by 6 bases, the J end by 4 bases, with 16 bases between. This CDR3 has 14 amino acids. The CDR3 nucleotides are TGCAGTGCCCAACGGGGGGCGGAGAATCAGCCCCAGCATTTT. Protein: CSAQRGAENQPQHF.

There are a few counts of this clonotype. The chain carries TRBV7-2 and TRBJ2-5; possible D gene TRBD2, 6 bases. The CDR3 runs to 15 residues. V gave up 6 bases and J gave up 1 base, with 15 bases separating them. Germline values: CDR1 SGHTA, CDR2 FQGNSA. CDR3 residues: CASSRRMGGQETQYF. Written as DNA, the CDR3 is TGTGCCAGCAGTCGCAGGATGGGGGGCCAAGAGACCCAGTACTTC.

This clonotype was seen a handful of times. V is TRBV5-1 and J is TRBJ1-2, with TRBD1 as a possible D gene (5 bases). CDR1 and CDR2 (germline): SGHRS, YFSETQ. Trimming pared 0 bases from V and 3 bases from J, leaving 12 bases between. The CDR3 length is 15 residues. The CDR3 protein is CASSLAGRGDYGYTF. The CDR3 DNA follows: TGCGCCAGCAGCTTGGCGGGGAGAGGGGACTATGGCTACACCTTC.

This chain uses TRBV5-6 with TRBJ2-7, with D perhaps TRBD1 (6 bases). V was trimmed by 4 bases and J by 2 bases, leaving 13 bases between them. The germline gives CDR1 SGHDT, CDR2 YYEEEE. This CDR3 spans 14 amino acids. CDR3 region: CASSLAGTTYEQYF. Written as DNA, the CDR3 is TGTGCCAGCAGCCTAGCCGGGACAACCTACGAGCAGTACTTC.

V and J are TRBV7-8 and TRBJ2-3; TRBD1 agrees at 9 bases. The junction had 10 bases not matched to a gene; V was cut back by 7 bases and J by 2 bases. The CDR3 extends over 16 amino acids. In germline, CDR1 is SGHVS, CDR2 FQNEAQ. The CDR3 region has the DNA TGTGCCAGCAACCGACGACAGGGGGTTCTCACAGATACGCAGTATTTT. The encoded protein is CASNRRQGVLTDTQYF.

The chain combines TRBV5-1 with TRBJ1-1; tentative D call: TRBD1 (6 bases). V lost 4 bases and J 5 bases, leaving 9 bases between the germline ends. Germline CDR1 is SGHRS and CDR2 is YFSETQ. This CDR3 is 12 amino acids long. CDR3 in amino acids: CASSADRTEAFF. In DNA form, the CDR3 reads TGCGCCAGCAGCGCTGACAGGACTGAAGCTTTCTTT.

This clonotype was counted a few times. The CDR3 carries no conserved terminal phenylalanine or tryptophan, so it likely arises from a read error. It is unclear where the CDR3 begins or ends on the DNA, so no DNA is shown, and the CDR3 is as TCRdb lists it. V is TRBV5-6 and J is TRBJ2-7; TRBD1 was called by the table and not checked on the DNA. CDR1 and CDR2 from the germline V gene are SGHDT and YYEEEE. The CDR3 is 14 amino acids in total, end residues counted. CDR3 sequence: CASSLGGEPRTFEA.

The chain has TRBV3-1 and TRBJ2-1, with 7 bases identical to TRBD2. Germline loops: CDR1 LGHDT, CDR2 YNNKEL (reference sequence). The junction had 12 bases not matched to a gene; V was cut back by 0 bases and J by 7 bases. CDR3 length: 17 amino acids. DNA for the CDR3: TGTGCCAGCAGCCAAGACGGGATAGCGGGTCTCGGGAATGAGCAGTTCTTC. Translated: CASSQDGIAGLGNEQFF.

The V call is TRBV11-2, the J call TRBJ2-7; perhaps TRBD1 as D (5 bases). The CDR3 length is 14 residues. The germline V gene encodes CDR1 SGHAT and CDR2 FQNNGV. V lost 3 bases to trimming and J lost 5 bases, with 14 bases between them. For the CDR3, the DNA is TGTGCCAGCAGCTTGGGCAGGGTAAGCGACGAGCAGTACTTC. It codes for CASSLGRVSDEQYF.

The V gene is TRBV19, the J gene TRBJ2-2; D not certain. Trimming left V 0 bases short and J 4 bases short, with 12 bases between. This CDR3 is built from 16 residues. Germline V gene lookup returns CDR1 LNHDA and CDR2 SQIVND (reference sequence). The CDR3 DNA is TGTGCCAGTAGTATAGAAATCCCCTGGGGCACCGGGGAGCTGTTTTTT. Translated: CASSIEIPWGTGELFF.

This clonotype has a handful of counts. The rearrangement uses TRBV19 and TRBJ1-1; possibly TRBD1 for D (5 bases). V shed 4 bases and J shed 3 bases, with 12 bases lying between them. Germline CDR1 LNHDA, CDR2 SQIVND (reference sequence). CDR3 length: 14 amino acids. The CDR3 nucleotides read TGTGCCAGTAGTACTTTCCAGGGTGACACTGAAGCTTTCTTT. It translates to CASSTFQGDTEAFF.

This clonotype has at least ten counts. V and J are TRBV10-3 and TRBJ1-3; weak D call: TRBD1 (5 bases). The CDR3 has 15 amino acids. The V end was cut by 4 bases, the J end by 0 bases, with 10 bases between. CDR1 is ENHRY, CDR2 SYGVKD, per germline. This CDR3 reads CAISGQPSSGNTIYF. The CDR3 DNA is TGTGCCATCAGTGGACAGCCTAGCTCTGGAAACACCATATATTTT.

The chain recombines TRBV6-1 with TRBJ2-7; tentative D call: TRBD2 (6 bases). Trimming cost V 6 bases and J 0 bases, with 18 bases left between them. The CDR3 length is 16 residues. The V gene's germline CDR1 is MNHNS and CDR2 SASEGT. CDR3 protein: CASRPLAGRSSYEQYF. Here the CDR3 DNA reads TGTGCCAGCAGACCCCTGGCGGGGAGGAGCTCCTACGAGCAGTACTTC.

This clonotype came up a few times. This chain links TRBV9 with TRBJ1-1; D is ambiguous. Germline V gives CDR1 SGDLS, CDR2 YYNGEE. Deletions cut 3 bases from V and 3 bases from J, with 15 bases between. The CDR3 sequence is 15 residues long. CDR3 DNA sequence: TGTGCCAGCAGCGCCTCTCCCCGGCGGGACACTGAAGCTTTCTTT. This translates into CASSASPRRDTEAFF.

The genes are TRBV11-2 and TRBJ1-4, with D unresolved. Per germline, CDR1 SGHAT and CDR2 FQNNGV. The V gene lost 5 bases and the J gene lost 8 bases, with 15 bases spanning the gap. This CDR3 spans 14 amino acids. CDR3 sequence: CASSADTIGEKLFF. In nucleotides, the CDR3 is TGTGCCAGCAGCGCCGACACAATTGGCGAAAAACTGTTTTTT.

This clonotype was counted between two and nine times. The rearrangement uses TRBV20-1 and TRBJ1-3; D remains ambiguous. The germline CDR1 and CDR2 sequences are DFQATT and SNEGSKA (reference sequence). This CDR3 region has 15 residues. Trimming stripped 3 bases from V and 0 bases from J, with 12 bases between. CDR3 region: CSASPGYASGNTIYF. CDR3 nucleotide sequence: TGCAGTGCTAGTCCAGGATACGCCTCTGGAAACACCATATATTTT.

This rearrangement joins TRBV4-2 to TRBJ2-5; the match to TRBD2 covers 9 bases. Germline CDR1 reads LGHNA; CDR2 reads YNFKEQ. The CDR3 consists of 16 residues. V was pared by 1 base and J by 5 bases, with 8 bases of the junction left unmatched. CDR3 sequence reads: CASSQGGGAGAETQYF. The DNA for the CDR3 is TGTGCCAGCAGCCAAGGCGGGGGGGCCGGCGCTGAGACCCAGTACTTC.

This clonotype was detected a few times. V is TRBV5-1 and J is TRBJ2-5; 8 bases map to TRBD1. The CDR3 is made up of 17 amino acids. The V gene's germline CDR1 is SGHRS and CDR2 YFSETQ. The ends lost 0 bases at V and 4 bases at J; junction bases unmatched: 11. The CDR3 bases are TGCGCCAGCAGCTTGGTCACCGGACAGGGCGGAGTAGAGACCCAGTACTTC. Translating it yields CASSLVTGQGGVETQYF.

J is TRBJ2-2 and V is TRBV5-1; 10 bases line up with TRBD2. J lost 5 bases, V lost 1 base, and 11 bases had no gene match. The CDR3 totals 18 residues. The germline V gene has CDR1 SGHRS and CDR2 YFSETQ. CDR3 coding DNA: TGCGCCAGCAGCTTGTTCGGGCTAGCGGGGGAAGGGACCGGGGAGCTGTTTTTT. Its translation is CASSLFGLAGEGTGELFF.

V gene TRBV2 combines with J gene TRBJ2-5, with 8 positions matching TRBD1. The CDR3 spans 12 residues. The V gene end was trimmed by 11 bases and the J gene end by 4 bases; junction bases not matched to a gene: 6. The germline V gene has CDR1 SNHLY and CDR2 FYNNEI. The CDR3 loop reads CAYRGVAETQYF. DNA for the CDR3: TGTGCCTACAGGGGGGTCGCAGAGACCCAGTACTTC.

This chain links TRBV5-4 with TRBJ2-5, with 9 bases aligning to TRBD1. The V segment lost 2 bases and the J segment 4 bases; nucleotides outside the gene matches: 6. The CDR3 covers 15 residues. Germline V gives CDR1 SGHNT, CDR2 YYREEE (reference sequence). CDR3 sequence: CASSLGDRGVETQYF. As DNA, the CDR3 is TGTGCCAGCAGCTTAGGCGACAGGGGGGTAGAGACCCAGTACTTC.

The rearrangement links TRBV18 to TRBJ2-7; possible D gene TRBD2, 6 bases. This CDR3 is built from 12 residues. Germline V gene data show CDR1 as KGHSH and CDR2 as LQKENI. Trimming removed 0 bases from V and 6 bases from J, with 6 bases in between. CDR3 region: CASSPPGGEQYV. The CDR3 DNA sequence: TGTGCCAGCTCACCACCCGGGGGCGAGCAGTACGTC.

This clonotype was counted ten times or more. The chain joins TRBV6-5 to TRBJ2-2; D is undetermined. The CDR3 covers 15 residues. In germline, CDR1 is MNHEY, CDR2 SVGAGI. V was shortened by 0 bases and J by 2 bases, with 7 bases between the two germline ends. The CDR3 DNA reads as TGTGCCAGCAGTTACTCGATACCAAACACCGGGGAGCTGTTTTTT. It encodes CASSYSIPNTGELFF.

This clonotype was detected only a few times. This chain uses TRBV11-2 with TRBJ2-7; no definite D call. The V gene lost 3 bases and the J gene lost 7 bases, with 7 bases spanning the gap. The germline CDR1 and CDR2 sequences are SGHAT and FQNNGV. CDR3 length equals 11 residues. The CDR3 sequence: CASSFIREQYF. CDR3 DNA: TGTGCCAGCAGCTTTATTCGGGAGCAGTACTTC.

The sample holds a few counts of this clonotype. The V gene is TRBV18, the J gene TRBJ1-1; a weak D match, TRBD1 (5 bases). V was cut by 3 bases and J by 0 bases, with 11 bases left in between. The germline V gene encodes CDR1 KGHSH and CDR2 LQKENI. The CDR3 is 15 amino acids. CDR3 DNA: TGTGCCAGCTCACCCAGGCCAGGGATGAACACTGAAGCTTTCTTT. Translation: CASSPRPGMNTEAFF. The full variable domain, in which reference TRBV18 and TRBJ1-1 provide the parts outside the CDR3, is NAGVMQNPRHLVRRRGQEARLRCSPMKGHSHVYWYRQLPEEGLKFMVYLQKENIIDESGMPKERFSAEFPKEGPSILRIQQVVRGDSAAYFCASSPRPGMNTEAFFGQGTRLTVV.

The rearrangement links TRBV12-3 or TRBV12-4 to TRBJ2-1; TRBD2 aligns across 11 bases. V was pared by 1 base and J by 9 bases, with 8 bases of the junction left unmatched. This CDR3 contains 16 residues. Here the CDR3 DNA reads TGTGCCAGCAGTTTAGTTAGCGGGGGGGCCTCGGGTGAGCAGTTCTTC. It encodes CASSLVSGGASGEQFF.

There are a few counts of this clonotype. The chain has TRBV5-1 and TRBJ1-3, with unresolved D. This CDR3 region has 16 residues. Germline CDR1 SGHRS, CDR2 YFSETQ. Trimming cost V 0 bases and J 4 bases, with 14 bases left between them. The CDR3: CASSLAGIALGNTIYF. The CDR3 bases are TGCGCCAGCAGCTTGGCGGGCATAGCCCTAGGAAACACCATATATTTT.

The V gene is TRBV5-1, the J gene TRBJ2-5, with D uncertain. V was clipped by 3 bases and J by 2 bases, with 8 bases between them. Germline assignment: CDR1 SGHRS and CDR2 YFSETQ. The CDR3 spans 13 residues. Here the CDR3 reads CASSWTDQETQYF. The CDR3 DNA reads TGCGCCAGCAGCTGGACGGATCAAGAGACCCAGTACTTC. Full variable domain (rest looked up from reference TRBV5-1 and TRBJ2-5): KAGVTQTPRYLIKTRGQQVTLSCSPISGHRSVSWYQQTPGQGLQFLFEYFSETQRNKGNFPGRFSGRQFSNSRSEMNVSTLELGDSALYLCASSWTDQETQYFGPGTRLLVL.